The 2 T cell receptor beta chains below come from one sample, sequenced in a study of T cell responses to AZD1222 COVID-19 vaccine. TCRdb's table, derived via immunoSEQ multiplex PCR, lists solely in-frame clones and lacks some. The sample has 130,000 or so clones, about 89% seen once. The source was peripheral blood, collected on day 0 of AZD1222 vaccination. The origin of the receptors is an adult in good health.

The V gene is TRBV6-4, the J gene TRBJ2-2, with D possibly TRBD1 on 6 matching bases. The CDR3 totals 13 residues. In germline, CDR1 is MRHNA, CDR2 SNTAGT. V shed 3 bases and J shed 5 bases, with 7 bases lying between them. The CDR3 DNA follows: TGTGCCAGCAGTGAAACAGGGACCGGGGAGCTGTTTTTT. It yields the protein CASSETGTGELFF.

The CDR3 is CASRASYEQYF. In DNA form, the CDR3 reads TGTGCCAGCAGGGCAAGCTACGAGCAGTACTTC. The chain joins TRBV25-1 to TRBJ2-7; D is undetermined. Germline loops: CDR1 MGHDK, CDR2 SYGVNS. V was trimmed by 6 bases and J by 3 bases, leaving 6 bases between them. The CDR3 covers 11 residues.